This T cell receptor beta chain was sequenced during a study of shared clonotypes between healthy human individuals. Study-wide results and caveats: Rarefaction showed that sequencing of sorted subsets was incomplete (despite large depth).

CD45RO-negative CD8 cells positively selected for CCR7 made up the naive population, which excluded terminally differentiated effector memory CD45RA+ cells. Caucasian adults living in Nashville, Tennessee, provided all samples. Clones were sequenced by immunoSEQ multiplex PCR, and TCRdb holds only the in-frame ones, with some missing. The top ten hold more than 1.5% of the sample, which has some 2.1 million clones, 93% seen once. This CDR3 is 16 amino acids long. Unmatched junction bases numbered 8, after V lost 1 base and J lost 4 bases. The germline V gene encodes CDR1 MDHEN and CDR2 SYDVKM. As for this clone: Antigen: not known.

The source material was naive CD8+ T cells from PBMCs. The chain uses TRBV28 and TRBJ2-7; 9 nucleotides match TRBD1. This receptor was identified in a man aged 18-30 years in good health. Some clones in this sample may be carry-over from other donors' samples. The CDR3 sequence is CASSLLGPGQGYEQYF. Here the CDR3 DNA reads TGTGCCAGCAGTTTATTAGGACCGGGACAGGGATACGAGCAGTACTTC.